This T cell receptor beta chain was recorded in a study of low-dose radiotherapy and immunotherapy resistance in tumors. Across the study: Cyclophosphamide went in intravenously at 200 mg/m2 every two weeks, one day before radiation and immunotherapy. Aspirin 300 mg was given orally each day for four cycles from cycle 1 day 1.

The time point was: before trial treatment. All of the donors were given nivolumab, ipilimumab, aspirin, low-dose cyclophosphamide and low-dose radiotherapy as part of RACIN, a single-arm trial. Patients with advanced, tumor-infiltrating lymphocyte-negative solid tumors were eligible. Germline V gene data show CDR1 as MNHNY and CDR2 as SVGAGI (reference sequence). CDR3 size: 14 residues. Losses at the gene ends were 6 bases for V and 5 bases for J; bases not matched to a gene: 5. This clonotype was seen ten or more times. Priming of first-strand cDNA relied on TRAV- and TRBV-specific primers (covering alpha and beta chains). It was with a constant-region primer and a V-primer adapter that TCRs were amplified over about 20 PCR cycles. TCRdb fed the reads into MiXCR, producing one record per CDR3 protein. In the table there are some 57,000 distinct CDR3 sequences, 25% of which are singletons.

This TCR was recovered from a male donor with prostate cancer. The specimen was PBMCs, collected before treatment. The chain joins TRBV6-6 to TRBJ1-4, with 8 bases lining up with TRBD1. The CDR3 sequence: CASRAGGANEKLFF. CDR3 nucleotide sequence: TGTGCCAGCAGGGCAGGGGGCGCGAATGAAAAACTGTTTTTT.